Described below is a single T cell receptor beta chain sequence and its context. This sample stems from a study of shared clonotypes between healthy human individuals. Trimming left V 2 bases short and J 5 bases short, with 7 bases between. CDR3 length: 12 residues. Germline lookup yields CDR1 SGHNT and CDR2 YYREEE (reference sequence). Data came from immunoSEQ multiplex PCR; TCRdb stores just in-frame clones and leaves some out. The sample lists 2 million to 3 million clones; more than 85% were seen once. The chain has TRBV5-4 and TRBJ2-5, with D unclear. The sequence came from a young man in good health. Some clones in this sample may be carry-over from other donors' samples. Specimen: naive CD4+ T cells from PBMCs. Stated subset: CD45RA+ positively selected. The CDR3 protein is CASSFPRETQYF. The CDR3 bases are TGTGCCAGCAGCTTTCCTCGGGAGACCCAGTACTTC.